This T cell receptor (beta chain) comes out of a study of blood T cell repertoires in COVID-19. In the study overall: There were acute and convalescent COVID-19 samples, and they came from the United States, Italy and Spain. Sources were T cells, B-cell-depleted T cells, or PBMCs; the material itself was cDNA or gDNA.

Original data processing: Reference gene primer amplification in the assay estimated nucleated cell counts. Repertoires were generated with immunoSEQ multiplex PCR, while TCRdb's copy carries only in-frame clones and drops some. From that table come the V and J calls and clone size; the DNA was used to work out D and trimming. The table lists 90,000 or so clones, around 86% of them singletons. The CDR3 sequence is 16 residues long. CDR1 and CDR2 from the germline V gene are LNHNV and YYDKDF (reference sequence). V was pared by 3 bases and J by 2 bases, with 7 bases of the junction left unmatched. This clonotype originated in a middle-aged man with active COVID-19. The sample taken for sequencing was peripheral blood. This rearrangement joins TRBV15 to TRBJ1-2; TRBD1 matches at 9 bases. CDR3 nucleotides: TGTGCCACCAGCAGGTCCAGTGGACAGGGGAACTATGGCTACACCTTC. Amino acid sequence: CATSRSSGQGNYGYTF.